This T cell receptor (beta chain) was recovered during a study of beta chain features in type 1 diabetes. Study context: Healthy donors, compared against patients, showed similar age, gender and cell yields.

Isolated RNA was reverse transcribed in full, so expressed TCRB transcripts were sequenced. Sequencing used immunoSEQ multiplex PCR; TCRdb keeps in-frame clones, though not all of them. The data show about 150,000 clones, roughly 10% seen once. V lost 4 bases and J lost 9; bases outside the gene matches: 3. The CDR3 contains 14 residues. Germline V lookup: CDR1 SGHVS, CDR2 FQNEAQ. The sample comprised central memory CD4+ T cells from blood. The rearrangement uses TRBV7-8 and TRBJ1-6; 10 nucleotides align to TRBD1. The clonotype was recovered from a man aged 18 to 29 in good health. The CDR3 loop reads CASSSGQGVSPLHF. In DNA form, the CDR3 reads TGTGCCAGCAGCTCCGGACAGGGGGTTTCACCCCTCCACTTT.